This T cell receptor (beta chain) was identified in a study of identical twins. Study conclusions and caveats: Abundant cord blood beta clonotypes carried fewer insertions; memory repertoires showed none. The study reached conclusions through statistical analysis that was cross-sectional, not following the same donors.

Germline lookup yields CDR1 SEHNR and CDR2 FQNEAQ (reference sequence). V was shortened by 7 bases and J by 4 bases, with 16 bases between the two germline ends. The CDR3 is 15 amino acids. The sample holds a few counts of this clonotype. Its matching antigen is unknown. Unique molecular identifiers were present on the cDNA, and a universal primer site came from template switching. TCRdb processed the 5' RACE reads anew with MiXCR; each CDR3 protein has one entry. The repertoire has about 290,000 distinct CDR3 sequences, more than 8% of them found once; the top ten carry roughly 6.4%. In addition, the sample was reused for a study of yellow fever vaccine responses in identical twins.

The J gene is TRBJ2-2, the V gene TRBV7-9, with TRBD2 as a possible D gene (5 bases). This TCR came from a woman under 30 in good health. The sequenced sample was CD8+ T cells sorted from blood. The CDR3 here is CASTPNGIFTGELFF. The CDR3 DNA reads TGTGCCAGCACCCCCAACGGGATCTTCACCGGGGAGCTGTTTTTT.